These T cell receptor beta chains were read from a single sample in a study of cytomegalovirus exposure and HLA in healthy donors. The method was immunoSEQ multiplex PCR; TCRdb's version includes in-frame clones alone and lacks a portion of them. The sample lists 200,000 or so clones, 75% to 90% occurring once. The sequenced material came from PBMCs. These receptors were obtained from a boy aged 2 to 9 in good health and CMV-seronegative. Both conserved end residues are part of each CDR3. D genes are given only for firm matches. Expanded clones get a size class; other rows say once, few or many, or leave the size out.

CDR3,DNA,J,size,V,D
CASKRQGYGGYTF,TGTGCCAGTAAAAGACAGGGCTATGGGGGCTACACCTTC,TRBJ1-2,.,TRBV19,TRBD1
CASSQDRAVGSVAITYEQYF,TGTGCCAGCAGCCAAGATAGAGCGGTCGGGTCAGTCGCCATTACCTACGAGCAGTACTTC,TRBJ2-7,.,TRBV14,.
CSETGTSSGAFF,TGCAGCGAGACCGGGACATCAAGCGGAGCTTTCTTT,TRBJ1-1,.,TRBV29-1,.
CASSQDSRQGTTF,TGTGCCAGCAGCCAAGATTCGCGACAGGGGACGACCTTC,TRBJ1-2,.,TRBV4-2,TRBD1
CASSYSRSRGYTEAFF,TGTGCCAGCAGTTACTCTCGAAGTCGGGGATACACTGAAGCTTTCTTT,TRBJ1-1,few,TRBV6-6,.
CASTPDRDGNTIYF,TGTGCCAGCACTCCGGACAGGGACGGGAACACCATATATTTT,TRBJ1-3,once,TRBV6-5,TRBD1
CAWSVPPSRGGYTF,TGTGCCTGGAGTGTTCCACCTTCTCGGGGAGGCTACACCTTC,TRBJ1-2,.,TRBV30,.
CASRYGETTSYEQYF,TGTGCCAGCAGGTACGGAGAGACCACTAGTTACGAGCAGTACTTC,TRBJ2-7,.,TRBV6-6,.
CATRQDQNYNEQFF,TGTGCCACCAGACAGGATCAAAACTACAATGAGCAGTTCTTC,TRBJ2-1,.,TRBV15,.
CASSVRGRSTDTQYF,TGTGCCAGCAGCGTTAGGGGGCGCAGCACAGATACGCAGTATTTT,TRBJ2-3,.,TRBV9,TRBD1
CASRQGTGSGGEKLFF,TGTGCCAGCAGACAAGGGACAGGGTCGGGTGGTGAAAAACTGTTTTTT,TRBJ1-4,.,TRBV7-9,TRBD1
CASSIGGGSAGYEQYF,TGTGCCAGTAGTATAGGGGGAGGCTCAGCGGGGTACGAGCAGTACTTC,TRBJ2-7,.,TRBV19,TRBD2
CASSPTFGRRNTEAFF,TGTGCCAGCAGCCCCACGTTTGGGCGACGGAACACTGAAGCTTTCTTT,TRBJ1-1,.,TRBV7-9,.
CASSHRDYEQYF,TGTGCCAGCAGTCACAGGGACTACGAGCAGTACTTC,TRBJ2-7,few,TRBV2,.
CASSLGDRGHEQYF,TGCGCCAGCAGCTTGGGGGACAGGGGTCACGAGCAGTACTTC,TRBJ2-7,few,TRBV5-1,TRBD1
CASSEEQGAGYTF,TGTGCCAGCAGCGAAGAGCAGGGGGCGGGATACACCTTC,TRBJ1-2,.,TRBV9,TRBD1
CASRATGEDTDTQYF,TGTGCCAGCAGGGCCACAGGGGAAGACACAGATACGCAGTATTTT,TRBJ2-3,.,TRBV6-5,TRBD1
CASSEGEGTGGGYTF,TGTGCCAGCAGTGAAGGGGAGGGGACAGGGGGAGGCTACACCTTC,TRBJ1-2,.,TRBV2,TRBD1
CASSLGSGGSAEAFF,TGTGCCAGCAGCTTAGGGTCAGGGGGCAGCGCTGAAGCTTTCTTT,TRBJ1-1,few,TRBV7-6,TRBD1
CASSFRNYGYTF,TGTGCCAGCAGCTTCAGGAACTATGGCTACACCTTC,TRBJ1-2,.,TRBV7-2,.
CASRPSGEKGKKQYF,TGTGCCAGCAGACCTTCAGGGGAGAAAGGGAAGAAGCAGTACTTC,TRBJ2-7,few,TRBV27,.
CASSRTSGRLQETQYF,TGTGCCAGCTCACGTACTAGCGGGAGACTCCAAGAGACCCAGTACTTC,TRBJ2-5,.,TRBV18,TRBD2
CASSLSRTRTEAFF,TGTGCCAGCAGCTTGTCTCGTACACGCACTGAAGCTTTCTTT,TRBJ1-1,.,TRBV5-6,.
CASSPTGAYNEQFF,TGTGCCAGCAGCCCGACAGGGGCTTACAATGAGCAGTTCTTC,TRBJ2-1,.,TRBV14,TRBD1
CASQGLQGTDTQYF,TGTGCCAGCCAGGGGCTACAGGGCACAGATACGCAGTATTTT,TRBJ2-3,.,TRBV6-5,.
CASSVGGNSYEQYF,TGTGCCAGCAGCGTCGGCGGGAACTCCTACGAGCAGTACTTC,TRBJ2-7,.,TRBV9,.
CASSLTSGIILAKNIQYF,TGTGCCAGCTCACTTACTTCAGGGATAATTCTAGCCAAAAACATTCAGTACTTC,TRBJ2-4,.,TRBV18,.
CASSQDSQDNLGNTGELFF,TGCGCCAGCAGCCAAGATAGTCAGGACAACCTGGGTAACACCGGGGAGCTGTTTTTT,TRBJ2-2,once,TRBV4-1,.
CASSLGQGLNIQYF,TGTGCCAGCAGTTTAGGACAGGGGCTAAACATTCAGTACTTC,TRBJ2-4,.,TRBV6-5,TRBD1
CASSYPTRNTGELFF,TGTGCCAGCAGTTACCCCACTAGGAACACCGGGGAGCTGTTTTTT,TRBJ2-2,.,TRBV6-5,.
CSVEGRGGYGYTF,TGCAGCGTTGAAGGGAGAGGGGGCTATGGCTACACCTTC,TRBJ1-2,few,TRBV29-1,.
CASSLSDSSGYNSPLHF,TGTGCCAGCAGTTTATCGGACAGTTCGGGCTATAATTCACCCCTCCACTTT,TRBJ1-6,.,TRBV27,.
CASSAQTGGAEKLFF,TGTGCCAGCAGTGCACAGACAGGGGGGGCTGAAAAACTGTTTTTT,TRBJ1-4,few,TRBV6-1,TRBD1
CASSAGTGYYEQYF,TGTGCCAGCAGTGCCGGGACAGGGTACTACGAGCAGTACTTC,TRBJ2-7,.,TRBV9,TRBD1
CASSEQRDSYEQYF,TGTGCCAGCAGTGAGCAGCGGGACTCCTACGAGCAGTACTTC,TRBJ2-7,few,TRBV6-1,TRBD2
CASSLKLTGSYEQYF,TGTGCCAGCAGTCTGAAATTGACAGGGTCCTACGAGCAGTACTTC,TRBJ2-7,few,TRBV27,TRBD1
CAWSVRVQGQPQHF,TGTGCCTGGAGTGTACGGGTGCAAGGTCAGCCCCAGCATTTT,TRBJ1-5,.,TRBV30,.
CASTLDRRYGYTF,TGTGCCAGCACCTTAGACAGACGCTATGGCTACACCTTC,TRBJ1-2,.,TRBV2,.
CASSPRQGGTEAFF,TGTGCCAGCAGCCCACGACAGGGAGGCACTGAAGCTTTCTTT,TRBJ1-1,.,TRBV5-5,TRBD1
CASSSQNEQFF,TGCGCCAGCAGCTCCCAAAATGAGCAGTTCTTC,TRBJ2-1,.,TRBV5-1,.
CAWTGTSGGEQFF,TGTGCCTGGACCGGGACTAGCGGCGGTGAGCAGTTCTTC,TRBJ2-1,.,TRBV30,TRBD2
CASSTGRDYGYTF,TGTGCCAGCAGCACAGGGAGGGACTATGGCTACACCTTC,TRBJ1-2,few,TRBV5-5,.
CASSIELADYNEQFF,TGTGCCAGTAGTATAGAACTAGCGGACTACAATGAGCAGTTCTTC,TRBJ2-1,.,TRBV19,TRBD2
CASSLDENQPQHF,TGTGCCAGCAGCTTAGATGAGAATCAGCCCCAGCATTTT,TRBJ1-5,.,TRBV7-9,.
CASRGGQRLYGYTF,TGTGCCAGCAGGGGCGGACAGAGACTCTATGGCTACACCTTC,TRBJ1-2,.,TRBV5-6,.
CASSPIYQGSSYEQYF,TGTGCCAGTAGTCCCATTTACCAGGGGAGCAGCTACGAGCAGTACTTC,TRBJ2-7,.,TRBV19,.
CASTKDTVYGYTF,TGTGCCAGCACCAAGGATACAGTCTATGGCTACACCTTC,TRBJ1-2,.,TRBV5-8,.
CAISEDQGQYSEAFF,TGTGCCATCAGTGAGGATCAGGGGCAATACTCTGAAGCTTTCTTT,TRBJ1-1,.,TRBV10-3,.
CASSRPTETNIQYF,TGTGCCAGCTCACGACCGACGGAGACAAACATTCAGTACTTC,TRBJ2-4,once,TRBV18,.
CASSSAGTGRNTEAFF,TGTGCCAGCAGCTCAGCCGGGACAGGAAGGAACACTGAAGCTTTCTTT,TRBJ1-1,.,TRBV5-4,TRBD1
CASSQETAGMYTEAFF,TGCGCCAGCAGCCAAGAGACGGCGGGGATGTACACTGAAGCTTTCTTT,TRBJ1-1,.,TRBV4-1,.
CASSLGQAHTEAFF,TGTGCCAGCAGCCTCGGACAGGCCCACACTGAAGCTTTCTTT,TRBJ1-1,few,TRBV4-2,TRBD1
CASSQDQFWGGEQYF,TGCGCCAGCAGCCAAGATCAATTTTGGGGGGGAGAGCAGTACTTC,TRBJ2-7,.,TRBV4-1,TRBD2
CASSLEYTGELFF,TGTGCTAGCAGCTTGGAGTACACCGGGGAGCTGTTTTTT,TRBJ2-2,few,TRBV7-7,.